The 8 T cell receptor beta chains below all came from one sample that was sequenced in a study of radiation and T cells in renal cell carcinoma. Time point specified: blood 4 weeks post-SBRT, at nephrectomy. Described treatment: 15 Gy SBRT to primary tumor, nephrectomy 4 weeks later. The method was immunoSEQ multiplex PCR; TCRdb's version includes in-frame clones alone and lacks a portion of them. The sample has about 150,000 clones; 75% to 90% are singletons. This specimen was blood, taken from a patient whose treatment included radiotherapy and nephrectomy. The receptors derive from a woman between 50 and 59 years old with renal cell carcinoma.

This chain connects TRBV18 to TRBJ2-1, with D possibly matching TRBD2 (6 bases). This CDR3 is built from 14 residues. V gave up 3 bases and J gave up 7 bases, with 13 bases separating them. From germline, CDR1 is KGHSH and CDR2 LQKENI. The CDR3 DNA follows: TGTGCCAGCTCACCCAAAACCCGGGAGAATGAGCAGTTCTTC. It yields the protein CASSPKTRENEQFF.

This sequence joins TRBV7-2 and TRBJ2-5; 11 bases align to TRBD2. The CDR3 runs 15 residues. Germline V gene lookup returns CDR1 SGHTA and CDR2 FQGNSA. With V trimmed by 4 bases and J by 2 bases, 3 bases remained unmatched. CDR3 amino acids: CASSSRLAGQETQYF. CDR3 DNA: TGTGCCAGCAGCTCTAGACTAGCGGGACAAGAGACCCAGTACTTC.

The chain joins TRBV12-5 to TRBJ1-2; a possible D gene is TRBD1 (5 bases). The V end was cut by 6 bases, the J end by 7 bases, with 12 bases between. CDR3 size: 12 residues. The germline CDR1 and CDR2 sequences are LGHNT and FRNRAP. The CDR3: CASGPPGGGYTF. In nucleotides, the CDR3 is TGTGCTAGTGGCCCGCCTGGGGGTGGCTACACCTTC.

The J gene is TRBJ1-6, the V gene TRBV6-6; maybe TRBD1 (5 bases). Trimming stripped 7 bases from V and 7 bases from J, with 17 bases between. Germline V gives CDR1 MNHNY, CDR2 SVGAGI (reference sequence). The CDR3 consists of 15 residues. CDR3 protein: CASTPLRDGNSPLHF. The CDR3 DNA sequence: TGTGCCAGCACTCCACTCCGGGACGGGAATTCACCCCTCCACTTT.

The J gene is TRBJ1-4, the V gene TRBV9; D might be TRBD1 (5 bases). This CDR3 spans 16 amino acids. Germline CDR1 reads SGDLS; CDR2 reads YYNGEE. V shed 0 bases and J shed 8 bases, with 17 bases lying between them. In DNA, the CDR3 is TGTGCCAGCAGCGTAGTGCCCCTAGGGACCGTCGAAAAACTGTTTTTT. Translated: CASSVVPLGTVEKLFF.

As DNA, the CDR3 is TGCGCCAGCAGCTCGGTAGACAGGGTGACAAGCACCGGGGAGCTGTTTTTT. Translating gives CASSSVDRVTSTGELFF. V gene TRBV5-1 combines with J gene TRBJ2-2, with 7 bases that match TRBD1. Germline trimming cut 3 bases from V and 4 bases from J; bases unmatched to any gene: 12. The CDR3 totals 17 residues. Germline V gives CDR1 SGHRS, CDR2 YFSETQ.

The chain combines TRBV5-6 with TRBJ1-3, with D possibly TRBD1 on 5 matching bases. V shed 3 bases and J shed 1 base, with 8 bases lying between them. The germline V gene has CDR1 SGHDT and CDR2 YYEEEE. This CDR3 is 14 amino acids long. The CDR3 reads CASSSGFSGNTIYF. In DNA form, the CDR3 reads TGTGCCAGCAGCTCAGGGTTTTCTGGAAACACCATATATTTT.

V gene TRBV7-2 combines with J gene TRBJ1-2, with a tentative D call TRBD1 (5 bases). The CDR3 is 14 residues long. The V and J ends lost 5 bases and 5 bases respectively, with 15 bases between them. The germline gives CDR1 SGHTA, CDR2 FQGNSA. In nucleotides, the CDR3 is TGTGCCAGCAGCCACAGGACTCCTTCATATGGCTACACCTTC. Translation: CASSHRTPSYGYTF.